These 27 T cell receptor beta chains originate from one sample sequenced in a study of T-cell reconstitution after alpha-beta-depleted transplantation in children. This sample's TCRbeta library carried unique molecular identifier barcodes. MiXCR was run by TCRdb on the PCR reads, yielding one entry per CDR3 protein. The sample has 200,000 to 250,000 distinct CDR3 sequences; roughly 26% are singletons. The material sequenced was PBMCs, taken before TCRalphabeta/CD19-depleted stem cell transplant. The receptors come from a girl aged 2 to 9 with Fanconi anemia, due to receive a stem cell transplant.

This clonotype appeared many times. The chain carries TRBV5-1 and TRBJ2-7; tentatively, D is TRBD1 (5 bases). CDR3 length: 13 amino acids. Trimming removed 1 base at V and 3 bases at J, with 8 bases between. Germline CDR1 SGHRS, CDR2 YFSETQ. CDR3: CASSLPGYYEQYF. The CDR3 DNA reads TGCGCCAGCAGCTTGCCAGGGTACTACGAGCAGTACTTC.

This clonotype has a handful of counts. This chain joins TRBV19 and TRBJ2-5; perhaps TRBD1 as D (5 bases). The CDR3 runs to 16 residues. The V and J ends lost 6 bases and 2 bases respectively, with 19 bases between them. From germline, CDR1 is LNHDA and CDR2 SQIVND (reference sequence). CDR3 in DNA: TGTGCCAGTAGCGCGTCTACAGGATTTCTACAAGAGACCCAGTACTTC. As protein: CASSASTGFLQETQYF.

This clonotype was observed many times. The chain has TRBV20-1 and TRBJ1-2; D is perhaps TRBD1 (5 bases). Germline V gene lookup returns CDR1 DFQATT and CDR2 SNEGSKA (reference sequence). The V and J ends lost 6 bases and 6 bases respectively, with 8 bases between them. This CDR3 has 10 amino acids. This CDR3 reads CSALTDGYTF. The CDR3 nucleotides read TGCAGTGCGCTGACAGATGGCTACACCTTC.

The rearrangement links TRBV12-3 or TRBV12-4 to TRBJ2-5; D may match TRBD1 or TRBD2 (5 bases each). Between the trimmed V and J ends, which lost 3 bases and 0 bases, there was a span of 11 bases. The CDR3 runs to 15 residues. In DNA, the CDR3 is TGTGCCAGCAGTTTTTTGGAGGACAACCAAGAGACCCAGTACTTC. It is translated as CASSFLEDNQETQYF.

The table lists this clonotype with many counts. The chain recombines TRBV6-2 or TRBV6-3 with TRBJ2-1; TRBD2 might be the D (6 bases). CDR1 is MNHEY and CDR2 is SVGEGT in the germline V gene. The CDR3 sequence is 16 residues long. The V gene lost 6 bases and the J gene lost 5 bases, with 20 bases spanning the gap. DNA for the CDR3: TGTGCCAGCAGCCCCCTCACCTGGGGGGAAGACAATGAGCAGTTCTTC. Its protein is CASSPLTWGEDNEQFF.

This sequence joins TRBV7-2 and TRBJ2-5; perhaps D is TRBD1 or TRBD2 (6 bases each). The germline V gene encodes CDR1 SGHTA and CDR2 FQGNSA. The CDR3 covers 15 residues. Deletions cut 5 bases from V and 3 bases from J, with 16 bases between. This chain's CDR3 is CASSRQAGREETQYF. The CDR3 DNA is TGTGCCAGCAGCAGACAGGCGGGGAGAGAAGAGACCCAGTACTTC.

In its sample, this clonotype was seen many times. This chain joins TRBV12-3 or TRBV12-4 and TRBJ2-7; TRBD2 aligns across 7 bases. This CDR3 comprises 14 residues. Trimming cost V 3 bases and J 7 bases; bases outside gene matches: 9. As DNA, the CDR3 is TGTGCCAGCAGTTTCTCAGCGGGGCCAGAAGAGCAGTACTTC. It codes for CASSFSAGPEEQYF.

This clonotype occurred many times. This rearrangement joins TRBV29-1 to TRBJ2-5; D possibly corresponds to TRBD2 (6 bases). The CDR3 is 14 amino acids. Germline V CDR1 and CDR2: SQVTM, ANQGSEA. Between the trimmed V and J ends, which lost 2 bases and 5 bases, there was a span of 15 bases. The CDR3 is CSVESPREVETQYF. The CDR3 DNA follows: TGCAGCGTTGAAAGCCCCAGGGAGGTGGAGACCCAGTACTTC.

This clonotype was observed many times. CDR3 sequence (DNA): TGTGCCAGCAGGCGGCCCGCTAGCGCTTGGAGCACAGATACGCAGTATTTT. Protein: CASRRPASAWSTDTQYF. This rearrangement joins TRBV7-2 to TRBJ2-3; possibly TRBD2 for D (6 bases). The V and J ends lost 6 bases and 0 bases respectively, with 19 bases between them. In germline, CDR1 is SGHTA, CDR2 FQGNSA. The CDR3 is 17 amino acids.

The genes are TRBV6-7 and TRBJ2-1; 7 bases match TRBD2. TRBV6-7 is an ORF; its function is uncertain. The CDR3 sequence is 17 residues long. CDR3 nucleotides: TGTGCTAGGGCGTCTTTAAGTGGGGAGGGGTTATACAATGAGCAGTTCTTC. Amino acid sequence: CARASLSGEGLYNEQFF.

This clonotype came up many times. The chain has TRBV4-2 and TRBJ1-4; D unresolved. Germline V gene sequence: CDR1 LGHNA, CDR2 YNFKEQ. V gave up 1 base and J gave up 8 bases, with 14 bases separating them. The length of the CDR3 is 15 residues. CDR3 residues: CASSQGEQLIEKLFF. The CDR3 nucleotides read TGTGCCAGCAGCCAAGGGGAACAACTAATCGAAAAACTGTTTTTT.

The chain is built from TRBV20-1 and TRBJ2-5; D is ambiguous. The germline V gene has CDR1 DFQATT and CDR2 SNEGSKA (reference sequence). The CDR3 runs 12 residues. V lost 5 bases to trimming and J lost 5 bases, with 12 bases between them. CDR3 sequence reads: CSASYTLETQYF. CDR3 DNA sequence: TGCAGTGCTTCCTACACGCTGGAGACCCAGTACTTC.

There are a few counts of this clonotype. CDR3 sequence reads: CSATPDPPETQYF. CDR3 nucleotides: TGCAGTGCTACCCCCGACCCCCCGGAGACCCAGTACTTC. The chain employs TRBV20-1 and TRBJ2-5; D is uncertain. The CDR3 is 13 residues long. Trimming shortened V by 4 bases and J by 5 bases, and 14 bases separated the two germline ends. Germline V gene sequence: CDR1 DFQATT, CDR2 SNEGSKA (reference sequence).

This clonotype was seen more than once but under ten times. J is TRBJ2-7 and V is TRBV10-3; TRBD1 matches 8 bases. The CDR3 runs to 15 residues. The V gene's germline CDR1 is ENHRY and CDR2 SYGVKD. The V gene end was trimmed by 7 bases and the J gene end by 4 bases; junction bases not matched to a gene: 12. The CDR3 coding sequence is TGTGCCATCACCTTCTGGACAGGGTTGCAGTACGAGCAGTACTTC. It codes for CAITFWTGLQYEQYF.

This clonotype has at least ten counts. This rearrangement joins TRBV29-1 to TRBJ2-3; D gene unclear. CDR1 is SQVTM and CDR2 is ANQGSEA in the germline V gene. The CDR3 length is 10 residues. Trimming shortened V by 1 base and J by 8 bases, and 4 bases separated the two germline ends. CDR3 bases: TGCAGCGTTGAAGTACCTACGCAGTATTTT. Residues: CSVEVPTQYF.

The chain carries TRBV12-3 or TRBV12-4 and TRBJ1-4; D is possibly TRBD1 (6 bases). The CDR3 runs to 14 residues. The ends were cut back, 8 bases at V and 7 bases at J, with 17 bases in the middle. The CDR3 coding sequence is TGTGCCAGCGGGGGATCTCAGGGGAGTGAAAAACTGTTTTTT. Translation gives CASGGSQGSEKLFF.

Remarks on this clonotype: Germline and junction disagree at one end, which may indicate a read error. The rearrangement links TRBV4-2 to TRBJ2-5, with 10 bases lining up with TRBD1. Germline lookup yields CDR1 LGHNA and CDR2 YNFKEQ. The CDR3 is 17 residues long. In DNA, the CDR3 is TGTGCCAGCAGCCAAGATTCGGTGGGGGACAGGGGAGAGGCCCAGTACTTC. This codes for CASSQDSVGDRGEAQYF.

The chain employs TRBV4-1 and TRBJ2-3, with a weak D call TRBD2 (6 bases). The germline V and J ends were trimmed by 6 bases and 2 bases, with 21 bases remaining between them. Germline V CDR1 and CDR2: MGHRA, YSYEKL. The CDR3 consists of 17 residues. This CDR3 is CASSPFGGSLYTDTQYF. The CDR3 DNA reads TGCGCCAGCAGTCCGTTTGGGGGGAGTCTGTACACAGATACGCAGTATTTT.

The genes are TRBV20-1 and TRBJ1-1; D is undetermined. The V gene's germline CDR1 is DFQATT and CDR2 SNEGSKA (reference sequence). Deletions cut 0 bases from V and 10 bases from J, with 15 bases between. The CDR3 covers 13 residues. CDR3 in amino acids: CSARDLVGRPAFF. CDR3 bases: TGCAGTGCTAGAGATCTAGTTGGCAGGCCAGCTTTCTTT.

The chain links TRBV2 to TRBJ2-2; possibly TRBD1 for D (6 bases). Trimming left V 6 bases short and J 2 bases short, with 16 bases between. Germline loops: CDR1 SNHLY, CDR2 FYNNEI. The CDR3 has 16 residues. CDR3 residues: CASSKVSGHNTGELFF. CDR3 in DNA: TGTGCCAGCAGCAAGGTTTCGGGACATAACACCGGGGAGCTGTTTTTT.

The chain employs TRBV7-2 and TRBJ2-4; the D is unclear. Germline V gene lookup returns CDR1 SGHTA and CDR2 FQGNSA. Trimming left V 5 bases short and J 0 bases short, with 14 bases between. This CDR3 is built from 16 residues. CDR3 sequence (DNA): TGTGCCAGCAGCCCGAACGGCGGATTAGCCAAAAACATTCAGTACTTC. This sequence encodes CASSPNGGLAKNIQYF.

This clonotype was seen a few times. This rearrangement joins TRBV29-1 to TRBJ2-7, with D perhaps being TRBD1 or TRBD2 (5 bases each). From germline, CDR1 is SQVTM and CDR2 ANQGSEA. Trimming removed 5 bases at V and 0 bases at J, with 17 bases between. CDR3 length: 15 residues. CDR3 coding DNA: TGCAGCGTTAACCTCGGGACGGTGGCCTCCTACGAGCAGTACTTC. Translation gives CSVNLGTVASYEQYF.

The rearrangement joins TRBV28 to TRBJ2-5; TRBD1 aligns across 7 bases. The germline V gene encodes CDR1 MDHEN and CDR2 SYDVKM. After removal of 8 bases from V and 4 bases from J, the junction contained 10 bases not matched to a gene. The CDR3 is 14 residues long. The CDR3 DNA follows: TGTGCCAGCTGTGGGCAGGGGGATTTAGAGACCCAGTACTTC. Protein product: CASCGQGDLETQYF.

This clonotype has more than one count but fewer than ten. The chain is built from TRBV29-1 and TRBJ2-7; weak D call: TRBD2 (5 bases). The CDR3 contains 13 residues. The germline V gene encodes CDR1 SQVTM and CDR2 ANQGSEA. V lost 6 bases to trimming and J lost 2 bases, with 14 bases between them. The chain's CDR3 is CSVAIGNAYEQYF. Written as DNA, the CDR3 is TGCAGCGTCGCCATCGGGAACGCCTACGAGCAGTACTTC.

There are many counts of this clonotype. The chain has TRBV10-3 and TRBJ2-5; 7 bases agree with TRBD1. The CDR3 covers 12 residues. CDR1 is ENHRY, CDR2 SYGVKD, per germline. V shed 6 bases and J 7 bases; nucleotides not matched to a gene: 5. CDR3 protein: CAIRTGWGTQYF. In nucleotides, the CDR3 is TGTGCCATCAGGACAGGGTGGGGGACCCAGTACTTC.

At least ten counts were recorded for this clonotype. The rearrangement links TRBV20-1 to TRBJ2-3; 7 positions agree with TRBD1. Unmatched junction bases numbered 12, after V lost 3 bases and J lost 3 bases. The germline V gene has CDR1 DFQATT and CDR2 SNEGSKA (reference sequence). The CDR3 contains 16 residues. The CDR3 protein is CSASPARGRGTDTQYF. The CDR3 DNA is TGCAGTGCTAGCCCCGCCCGGGGCAGGGGGACAGATACGCAGTATTTT.

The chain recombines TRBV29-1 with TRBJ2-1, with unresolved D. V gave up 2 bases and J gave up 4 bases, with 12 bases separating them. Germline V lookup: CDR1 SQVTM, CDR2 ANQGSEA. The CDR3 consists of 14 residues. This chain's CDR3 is CSVEWQVLYNEQFF. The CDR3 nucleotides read TGCAGCGTTGAATGGCAGGTCTTGTACAATGAGCAGTTCTTC.